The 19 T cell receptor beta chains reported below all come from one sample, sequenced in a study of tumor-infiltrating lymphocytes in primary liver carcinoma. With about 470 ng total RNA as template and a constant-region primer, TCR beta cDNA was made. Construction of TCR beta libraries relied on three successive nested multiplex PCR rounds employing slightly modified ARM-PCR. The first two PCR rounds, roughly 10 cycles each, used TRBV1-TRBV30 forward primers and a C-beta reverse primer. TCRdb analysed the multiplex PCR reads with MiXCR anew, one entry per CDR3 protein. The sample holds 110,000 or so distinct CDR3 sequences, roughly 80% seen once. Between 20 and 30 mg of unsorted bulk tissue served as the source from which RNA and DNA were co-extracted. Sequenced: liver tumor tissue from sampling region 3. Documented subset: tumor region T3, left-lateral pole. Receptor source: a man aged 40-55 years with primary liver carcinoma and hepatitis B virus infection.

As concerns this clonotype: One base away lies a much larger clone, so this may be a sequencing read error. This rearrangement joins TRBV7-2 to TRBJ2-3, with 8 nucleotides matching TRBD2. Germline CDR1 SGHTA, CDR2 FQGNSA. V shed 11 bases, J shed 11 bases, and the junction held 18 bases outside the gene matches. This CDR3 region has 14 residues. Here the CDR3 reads CASKGGRQPGGQYF. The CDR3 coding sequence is TGTGCCTCAAAGGGCGGGAGGCAACCCGGGGGGCAGTATTTT.

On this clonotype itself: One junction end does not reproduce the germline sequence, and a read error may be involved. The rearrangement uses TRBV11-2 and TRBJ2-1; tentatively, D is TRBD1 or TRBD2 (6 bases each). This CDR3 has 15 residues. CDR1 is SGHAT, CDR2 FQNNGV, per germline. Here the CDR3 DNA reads TGTGCCAGCAGTTTAGGATCCGGAGGGGGGTATGGGCAGTTCTTC. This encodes CASSLGSGGGYGQFF.

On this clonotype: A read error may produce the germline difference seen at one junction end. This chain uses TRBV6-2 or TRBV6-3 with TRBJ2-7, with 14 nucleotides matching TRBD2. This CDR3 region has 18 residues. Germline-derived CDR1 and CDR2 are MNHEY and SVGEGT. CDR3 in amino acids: CASSLSKTSGRALHEQYF. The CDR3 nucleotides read TGTGCCAGCAGTTTATCGAAGACTAGCGGGAGGGCCCTGCACGAGCAATACTTC.

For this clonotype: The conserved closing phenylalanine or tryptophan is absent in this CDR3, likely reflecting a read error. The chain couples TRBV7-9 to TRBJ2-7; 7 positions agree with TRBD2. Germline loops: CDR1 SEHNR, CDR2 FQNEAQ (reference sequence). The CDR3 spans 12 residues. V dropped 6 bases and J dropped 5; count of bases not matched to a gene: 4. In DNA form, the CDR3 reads TGTGCCAGCAGTTGGGCGGGGGACGAGCAGTACTAT. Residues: CASSWAGDEQYY.

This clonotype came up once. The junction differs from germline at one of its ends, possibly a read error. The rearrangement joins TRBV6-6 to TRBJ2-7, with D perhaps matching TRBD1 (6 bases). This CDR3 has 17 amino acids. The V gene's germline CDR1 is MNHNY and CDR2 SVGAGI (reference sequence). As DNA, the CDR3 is TGTGCCAACAGTTCCTCGTCGAACCAGGGGTCTAGGGACAAGCAGTACTTC. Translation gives CANSSSSNQGSRDKQYF.

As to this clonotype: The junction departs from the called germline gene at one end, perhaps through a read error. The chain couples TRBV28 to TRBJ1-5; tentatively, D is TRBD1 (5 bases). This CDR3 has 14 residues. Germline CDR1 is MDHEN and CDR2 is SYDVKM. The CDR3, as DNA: TGTGCCAGCATTTTAGTGCAGGGAACACAGCCCCAACATTTT. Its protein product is CASILVQGTQPQHF.

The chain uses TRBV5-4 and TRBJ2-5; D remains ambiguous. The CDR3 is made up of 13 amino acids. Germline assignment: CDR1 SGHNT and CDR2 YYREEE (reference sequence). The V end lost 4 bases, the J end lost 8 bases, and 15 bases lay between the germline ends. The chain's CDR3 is CASSTTGSETQYF. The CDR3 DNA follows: TGTGCCAGCAGCACCACGGGCTCGGAAACCCAGTACTTC. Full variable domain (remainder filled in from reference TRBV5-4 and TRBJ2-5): ETGVTQSPTHLIKTRGQQVTLRCSSQSGHNTVSWYQQALGQGPQFIFQYYREEENGRGNFPPRFSGLQFPNYSSELNVNALELDDSALYLCASSTTGSETQYFGPGTRLLVL.

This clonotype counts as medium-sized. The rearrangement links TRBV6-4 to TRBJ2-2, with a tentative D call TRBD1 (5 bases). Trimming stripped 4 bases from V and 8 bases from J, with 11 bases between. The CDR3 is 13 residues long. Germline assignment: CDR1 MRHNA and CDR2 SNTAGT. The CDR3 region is CASSAEGAGELFF. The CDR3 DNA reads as TGTGCCAGCAGTGCGGAAGGGGCAGGGGAGCTGTTTTTT.

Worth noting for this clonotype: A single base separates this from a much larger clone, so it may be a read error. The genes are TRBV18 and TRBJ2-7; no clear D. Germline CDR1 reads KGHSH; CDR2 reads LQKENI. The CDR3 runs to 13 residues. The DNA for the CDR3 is TGTGCCAACTCACCAGCTGCCGACTACGAGCAGTACTTC. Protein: CANSPAADYEQYF.

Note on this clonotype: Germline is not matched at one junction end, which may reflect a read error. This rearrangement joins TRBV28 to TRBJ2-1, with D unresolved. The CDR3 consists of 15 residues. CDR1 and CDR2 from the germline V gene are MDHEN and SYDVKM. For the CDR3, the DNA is TGTGTCAGCAGTTTATCGGGCCGGGTAAGGAATGAGCAGTTCTTC. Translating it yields CVSSLSGRVRNEQFF.

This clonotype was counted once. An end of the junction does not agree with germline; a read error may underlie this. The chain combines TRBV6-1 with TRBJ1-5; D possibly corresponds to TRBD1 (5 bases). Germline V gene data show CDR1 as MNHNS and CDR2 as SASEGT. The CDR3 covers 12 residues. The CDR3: CAGTIDNQPQHF. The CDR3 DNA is TGTGCCGGGACCATTGACAATCAACCCCAGCATTTT.

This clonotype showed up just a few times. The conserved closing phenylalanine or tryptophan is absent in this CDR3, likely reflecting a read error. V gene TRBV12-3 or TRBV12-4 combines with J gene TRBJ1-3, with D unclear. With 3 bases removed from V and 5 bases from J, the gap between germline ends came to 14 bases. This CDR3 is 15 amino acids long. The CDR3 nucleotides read TGTGCCAGCAGTTTCCAGAGGGCCGAGAGAAACACCATATATTTA. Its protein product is CASSFQRAERNTIYL.

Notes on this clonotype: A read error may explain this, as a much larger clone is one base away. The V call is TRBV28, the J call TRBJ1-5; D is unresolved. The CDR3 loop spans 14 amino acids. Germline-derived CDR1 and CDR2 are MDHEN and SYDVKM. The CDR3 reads CASKMGRDHQPRHF. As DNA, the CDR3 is TGTGCCAGCAAGATGGGGAGGGATCACCAGCCCCGGCATTTT.

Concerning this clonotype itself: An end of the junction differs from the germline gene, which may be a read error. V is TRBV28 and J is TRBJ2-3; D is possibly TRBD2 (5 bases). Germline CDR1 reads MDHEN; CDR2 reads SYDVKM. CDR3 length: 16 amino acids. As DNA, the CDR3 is TGTGCCAGCAGTTTATCGACCAGCGGCTACACAGATACGCAGTTCTTT. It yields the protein CASSLSTSGYTDTQFF.

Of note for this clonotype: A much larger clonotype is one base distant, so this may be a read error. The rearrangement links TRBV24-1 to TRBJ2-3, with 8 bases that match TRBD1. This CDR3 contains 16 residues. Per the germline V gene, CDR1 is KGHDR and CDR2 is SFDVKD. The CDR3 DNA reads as TGTGTCACCAGTGATTTGGCAGGGGGCACCACAGATACGCAGTATTTT. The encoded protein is CVTSDLAGGTTDTQYF.

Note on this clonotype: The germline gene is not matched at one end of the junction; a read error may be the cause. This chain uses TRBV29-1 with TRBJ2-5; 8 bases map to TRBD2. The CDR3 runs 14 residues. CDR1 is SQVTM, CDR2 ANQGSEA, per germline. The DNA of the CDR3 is TGCAGCGTTGAAGATAAGGTTAGCGGGGAGACCCAGTATTTC. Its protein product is CSVEDKVSGETQYF.

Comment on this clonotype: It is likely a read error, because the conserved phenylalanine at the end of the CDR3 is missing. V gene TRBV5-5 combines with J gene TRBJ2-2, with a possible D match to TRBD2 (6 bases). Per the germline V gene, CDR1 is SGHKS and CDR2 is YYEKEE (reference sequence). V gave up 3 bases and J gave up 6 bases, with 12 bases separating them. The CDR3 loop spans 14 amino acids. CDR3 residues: CASSSGGGAGELFV. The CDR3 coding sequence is TGTGCCAGCAGCTCGGGCGGAGGGGCCGGGGAGCTGTTTGTT.

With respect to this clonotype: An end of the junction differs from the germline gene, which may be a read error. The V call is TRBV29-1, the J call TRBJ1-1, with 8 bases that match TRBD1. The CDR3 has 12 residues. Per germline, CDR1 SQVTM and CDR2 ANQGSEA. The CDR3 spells CGVSQDRAEAFF. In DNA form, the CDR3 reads TGCGGCGTCTCTCAGGACAGGGCTGAGGCTTTCTTT.

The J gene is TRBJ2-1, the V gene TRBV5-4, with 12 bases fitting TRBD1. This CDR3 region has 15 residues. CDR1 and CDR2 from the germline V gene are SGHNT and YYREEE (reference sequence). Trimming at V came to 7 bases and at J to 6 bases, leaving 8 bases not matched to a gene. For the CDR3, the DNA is TGTGCCAGCTGTTTGGGACAGGGGGCCGCCAATGAGCAGTTCTTC. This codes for CASCLGQGAANEQFF.